The subject of this entry is one T cell receptor beta chain. Its antigen is currently not known. No base-level quality is on record; no much larger clone is a single base apart. The source of the sample is a study of blood T cell repertoires in COVID-19 (dated by TCRdb to 2019 to 2021). As for the study more broadly: Samples covering the acute and convalescent phases of COVID-19 were provided by collaborators in the United States, Italy and Spain. A de-identified subject ID, COVID-19 status, age in years and sex were almost always included in the sample metadata. Subjects who had been exposed to COVID-19, were actively infected with it, or had recovered from it provided the deeply sampled blood TCRbeta repertoires that made up the dataset. The repertoires were released in a freely available public database intended as a resource for research on the immune response to SARS-CoV-2. Samples came from the ongoing ImmuneRACE study (first 160 participants) plus 1,254 subjects from 6 global collaborators. The material from the prospective study consisted of cDNA or gDNA derived from T cells, B-cell-depleted T cells, or PBMCs. HLA class I and class II types, where available, came from metadata supplied by the sample provider rather than from assay-based typing.

The immunoSEQ Assay, a bias-controlled multiplex PCR, was used to amplify TCRbeta CDR3 regions from genomic DNA. The published analysis was carried out like this. The number of nucleated cells in each sample was estimated by amplification of reference gene primers within the assay. To quantify the absolute abundance of each unique TCRbeta CDR3 rearrangement, sequence reads were collapsed and filtered. For each sample, productive Simpson clonality was calculated by taking the square root of Simpson's diversity index across productive rearrangements. TCRdb obtained this table from immuneACCESS and retained in-frame rearrangements with V and J assigned. These tables miss some clones; where compared with another copy, unresolved V genes account for less than half of the shortfall, and the remainder is unexplained. D and trimming come from the DNA, and the V and J calls and clone size come from that table. For this sample there are 300,000 to 450,000 clones; more than 75% appear just once. Under 11% of the sample belongs to the ten largest clones.

At one collaborating source in Seattle, patients were enrolled during active infection and were followed longitudinally through the course of disease. Whole blood was collected in K2EDTA tubes by collaborating institutions according to the institutions' own protocols. Collaborator samples were shipped for TCRbeta analysis as frozen whole blood, isolated PBMCs, or DNA extracted from either sample type. V and J are trimmed by 5 bases and 5 bases, and the gene matches miss 7 bases of the junction. The CDR3 contains 15 residues, cysteine and phenylalanine counted. The entry retains the CDR3 DNA only, 45 bases that are in frame from base 1. The germline V gene supplies CDR1 MNHEY and CDR2 SVGAGI. General findings and caveats noted by the study authors: How much clinical and demographic metadata was included differed by source and by participant, and the metadata was provided uncurated.

Source material: peripheral blood. The chain is assembled from TRBV6-5 and TRBJ1-1; 11 of the junction bases match TRBD1. The receptor was isolated from a woman in her twenties or thirties with COVID-19, enrolled during active disease. The CDR3 here reads CASSTQDRGRTEAFF. The nucleotide sequence is TGTGCCAGCAGTACCCAGGACAGGGGGCGAACTGAAGCTTTCTTT.